A selection of T cell receptor beta chains follows, all from one sample in a study of blood T cell repertoires in COVID-19. The protocol was immunoSEQ multiplex PCR, while the TCRdb copy is restricted to in-frame clones and leaves out a portion. This table holds about 160,000 clones, over 80% found once. The sample comprised peripheral blood. The receptor source for this set is a woman between 45 and 60 years old with acute or convalescent COVID-19. CDR3s include the opening cysteine and the closing phenylalanine or tryptophan. Each record gives: V gene, J gene, clone size, D gene, CDR3 DNA, CDR3 protein. A D gene is named only where the DNA matches it firmly. The size entry is marked missing in some rows and otherwise reads once, few, many or a size class.

v_gene: TRBV7-2
j_gene: TRBJ2-2
abundance: NA
d_gene: TRBD1
CDR3nt: TGTGCCAGCAGCTTAGATAGGGGGCCTCTGACCGGGGAGCTGTTTTTT
CDR3aa: CASSLDRGPLTGELFF

v_gene: TRBV7-2
j_gene: TRBJ2-2
abundance: NA
d_gene: NA
CDR3nt: TGTGCCAGCAGCTTAGCAGCGGCGAACACCGGGGAGCTGTTTTTT
CDR3aa: CASSLAAANTGELFF

v_gene: TRBV28
j_gene: TRBJ1-2
abundance: NA
d_gene: NA
CDR3nt: TGTGCCAGCACGCAAGCGGGACTTTATGGCTACACCTTC
CDR3aa: CASTQAGLYGYTF

v_gene: TRBV5-5
j_gene: TRBJ1-1
abundance: NA
d_gene: TRBD1
CDR3nt: TGTGCCAGCAGCTCCCGGACAGGGGGGGAATCTGAAGCTTTCTTT
CDR3aa: CASSSRTGGESEAFF

v_gene: TRBV4-1
j_gene: TRBJ2-6
abundance: once
d_gene: NA
CDR3nt: TGCGCCAGCAGCCAACCTTCTGGGGCCAACGTCCTGACTTTC
CDR3aa: CASSQPSGANVLTF

v_gene: TRBV5-1
j_gene: TRBJ1-4
abundance: once
d_gene: TRBD1
CDR3nt: TGCGCCAGCAGCTTGAGTGGGACAGTAAATGAAAAACTGTTTTTT
CDR3aa: CASSLSGTVNEKLFF

v_gene: TRBV9
j_gene: TRBJ1-3
abundance: NA
d_gene: NA
CDR3nt: TGTGCCAGCAGGCGGGGACCCAACTCTGGAAACACCATATATTTT
CDR3aa: CASRRGPNSGNTIYF

v_gene: TRBV6-6
j_gene: TRBJ1-2
abundance: NA
d_gene: TRBD1
CDR3nt: TGTGCCAGCAACGACAGGGGGAACGGCTACACCTTC
CDR3aa: CASNDRGNGYTF

v_gene: TRBV6-6
j_gene: TRBJ2-1
abundance: NA
d_gene: NA
CDR3nt: TGTGCCAGCAGTTTAAACAGGGTCAGCTTCAATGAGCAGTTCTTC
CDR3aa: CASSLNRVSFNEQFF

v_gene: TRBV12-5
j_gene: TRBJ1-2
abundance: NA
d_gene: TRBD1
CDR3nt: TGTGCTAGTGGTTTGCCAGGACAGGACAACTATGGTGACTACACCTTC
CDR3aa: CASGLPGQDNYGDYTF

v_gene: TRBV11-3
j_gene: TRBJ2-1
abundance: few
d_gene: NA
CDR3nt: TGTGCCAGCAGCTCAGGCGGGGTCTACAATGAGCAGTTCTTC
CDR3aa: CASSSGGVYNEQFF

v_gene: TRBV27
j_gene: TRBJ1-6
abundance: NA
d_gene: NA
CDR3nt: TGTGCCAGCAGTATCTGGAACGGGTCACCCCTCCACTTT
CDR3aa: CASSIWNGSPLHF

v_gene: TRBV29-1
j_gene: TRBJ2-1
abundance: NA
d_gene: TRBD2
CDR3nt: TGCAGCGTTGAAGATCCGACTAGCGGGAGCTCCTACAATGAGCAGTTCTTC
CDR3aa: CSVEDPTSGSSYNEQFF

v_gene: TRBV2
j_gene: TRBJ1-5
abundance: once
d_gene: NA
CDR3nt: TGTGCCAGCAGTGTTTGGGGGGAGAGCAATCAGCCCCAGCATTTT
CDR3aa: CASSVWGESNQPQHF

v_gene: TRBV30
j_gene: TRBJ1-2
abundance: NA
d_gene: TRBD1
CDR3nt: TGTGCCTCAGACAGGGGTGTAGTTCCGGATGGCTACACCTTC
CDR3aa: CASDRGVVPDGYTF

v_gene: TRBV6-5
j_gene: TRBJ1-1
abundance: NA
d_gene: TRBD1
CDR3nt: TGTGCCAGCAGTACCGGGACAGTGAACACTGAAGCTTTCTTT
CDR3aa: CASSTGTVNTEAFF

v_gene: TRBV9
j_gene: TRBJ1-4
abundance: NA
d_gene: NA
CDR3nt: TGTGCCAGCAGCCTAGGGGGGCCACATGAAAAACTGTTTTTT
CDR3aa: CASSLGGPHEKLFF

v_gene: TRBV7-9
j_gene: TRBJ1-1
abundance: NA
d_gene: NA
CDR3nt: TGTGCCAGCAGCTTATGGGGGCTATCGGCAGAAGCTTTCTTT
CDR3aa: CASSLWGLSAEAFF

v_gene: TRBV29-1
j_gene: TRBJ2-3
abundance: NA
d_gene: NA
CDR3nt: TGCAGCTCCCAGGGTAGCACAGATACGCAGTATTTT
CDR3aa: CSSQGSTDTQYF

v_gene: TRBV19
j_gene: TRBJ1-2
abundance: NA
d_gene: NA
CDR3nt: TGTGCCAGTAGTATCTCCAGGAAGGGCTACACCTTC
CDR3aa: CASSISRKGYTF

v_gene: TRBV30
j_gene: TRBJ1-1
abundance: NA
d_gene: NA
CDR3nt: TGTGCCTGGAGCCGTACAGGGAACACTGAAGCTTTCTTT
CDR3aa: CAWSRTGNTEAFF

v_gene: TRBV27
j_gene: TRBJ2-3
abundance: NA
d_gene: NA
CDR3nt: TGTGCCAGCAGTTTAGTGCCCGAGGCCGATACGCAGTATTTT
CDR3aa: CASSLVPEADTQYF

v_gene: TRBV4-3
j_gene: TRBJ1-5
abundance: NA
d_gene: NA
CDR3nt: TGCGCCAGCAGCCCCAGCGACAGGAATCAGCCCCAGCATTTT
CDR3aa: CASSPSDRNQPQHF

v_gene: TRBV4-1
j_gene: TRBJ1-5
abundance: NA
d_gene: NA
CDR3nt: TGCGCCAGCAGCTCGGGACATGGTAATCAGCCCCAGCATTTT
CDR3aa: CASSSGHGNQPQHF

v_gene: TRBV3-1/TRBV3-2
j_gene: TRBJ2-7
abundance: NA
d_gene: TRBD2
CDR3nt: TGTGCCAGCAGCCAAGGGGGGGGAGTATACGAGCAGTACTTC
CDR3aa: CASSQGGGVYEQYF

v_gene: TRBV6-5
j_gene: TRBJ2-1
abundance: once
d_gene: NA
CDR3nt: TGTGCCAGCAGTTACCCCCCGAGTGAGCAGTTCTTC
CDR3aa: CASSYPPSEQFF

v_gene: TRBV19
j_gene: TRBJ1-1
abundance: NA
d_gene: NA
CDR3nt: TGTGCCAGTACGGGACTCATGAACACTGAAGCTTTCTTT
CDR3aa: CASTGLMNTEAFF